The 11 T cell receptor beta chains in this list originate from one sample, sequenced in a study of spatial heterogeneity in lung cancer. Time point defined: blood at routine non-recurrence follow-up after resection. MiXCR, run by TCRdb on the 5' RACE reads, gives a single entry per CDR3 protein. The repertoire holds approximately 100,000 distinct CDR3 sequences, with approximately 19% as singletons. Here the sequenced sample was PBMCs, taken at follow-up. All receptors come from a male donor with early-stage non-small cell lung cancer.

This clonotype was seen at least ten times. This sequence joins TRBV11-3 and TRBJ2-3; 9 nucleotides line up with TRBD1. This CDR3 is built from 17 residues. Looked up from germline, CDR1 is SGHNT and CDR2 is YENEEA. The V segment lost 3 bases and the J segment 2 bases; nucleotides outside the gene matches: 9. The CDR3 nucleotides are TGTGCCAGCAGCTTGGGAACCGGGACAGGGCACACAGATACGCAGTATTTT. It yields the protein CASSLGTGTGHTDTQYF. Combining the CDR3 with reference TRBV11-3 and TRBJ2-3 gives the whole variable domain EAGVVQSPRYKIIEKKQPVAFWCNPISGHNTLYWYLQNLGQGPELLIRYENEEAVDDSQLPKDRFSAERLKGVDSTLKIQPAELGDSAVYLCASSLGTGTGHTDTQYFGPGTRLTVL.

The chain employs TRBV12-3 or TRBV12-4 and TRBJ1-3, with D uncertain. The V and J ends lost 5 bases and 3 bases respectively, with 5 bases between them. The CDR3 has 12 residues. The CDR3 is CASSTLGNTIYF. The CDR3 coding sequence is TGTGCCAGCAGTACACTTGGAAACACCATATATTTT.

The V call is TRBV20-1, the J call TRBJ2-2; D gene uncertain. The CDR3 has 13 amino acids. Trimming took 3 bases from V and 1 from J, leaving 6 bases between them. Germline CDR1 is DFQATT and CDR2 is SNEGSKA (reference sequence). The CDR3 DNA reads TGCAGTGCTAGTCCGCTGAACACCGGGGAGCTGTTTTTT. Translation: CSASPLNTGELFF.

As DNA, the CDR3 is TGTGCCAGCAGTTTCACAGTGTTCGCTGAAGCTTTCTTT. This translates into CASSFTVFAEAFF. The gene calls are TRBV6-5 and TRBJ1-1; no reliable D call. The length of the CDR3 is 13 residues. Germline lookup yields CDR1 MNHEY and CDR2 SVGAGI. V was shortened by 4 bases and J by 6 bases, with 12 bases between the two germline ends.

This clonotype came up a few times. The V gene is TRBV5-1, the J gene TRBJ2-7, with D unclear. The CDR3 loop spans 11 amino acids. The germline CDR1 and CDR2 sequences are SGHRS and YFSETQ. V lost 5 bases to trimming and J lost 4 bases, with 7 bases between them. The DNA of the CDR3 is TGCGCCAGCAGTCTTATGTACGAGCAGTACGTC. As protein: CASSLMYEQYV.

This clonotype was found many times. The chain recombines TRBV9 with TRBJ2-1, with 7 bases fitting TRBD1. Germline CDR1 and CDR2: SGDLS and YYNGEE. Trimming at V came to 0 bases and at J to 7 bases, leaving 7 bases not matched to a gene. CDR3 length: 15 residues. The CDR3 DNA reads as TGTGCCAGCAGCGTAGGAGGGGGCGCTGGAAATGAGCAGTTCTTC. Encoded protein: CASSVGGGAGNEQFF.

Only a few counts were recorded for this clonotype. The chain joins TRBV18 to TRBJ2-3; D gene ambiguous. V was cut by 3 bases and J by 4 bases, with 8 bases left in between. This CDR3 is 13 amino acids long. Per germline, CDR1 KGHSH and CDR2 LQKENI. The CDR3, as DNA: TGTGCCAGCTCACCTCCAAGCTCAGATACGCAGTATTTT. Amino acids: CASSPPSSDTQYF.

V is TRBV2 and J is TRBJ1-5, with TRBD1 matching 8 bases. Looked up from germline, CDR1 is SNHLY and CDR2 is FYNNEI. J was trimmed by 0 bases and V by 5 bases; bases with no gene match: 6. The CDR3 has 16 amino acids. This CDR3 is CASSLGQGRSNQPQHF. The CDR3 nucleotides read TGTGCCAGCAGTCTTGGACAGGGACGTAGCAATCAGCCCCAGCATTTT.

In this sample, this clonotype turned up many times. The chain carries TRBV15 and TRBJ2-7; TRBD2 is a possible D gene (6 bases). Germline-derived CDR1 and CDR2 are LNHNV and YYDKDF (reference sequence). The CDR3 is 14 residues long. Trimming removed 6 bases from V and 3 bases from J, with 15 bases in between. This chain's CDR3 is CATSAGTSGYEQYF. The CDR3 coding sequence is TGTGCCACCAGTGCCGGGACTTCGGGCTACGAGCAGTACTTC. The entire variable domain, with the rest obtained from reference TRBV15 and TRBJ2-7, is as follows: DAMVIQNPRYQVTQFGKPVTLSCSQTLNHNVMYWYQQKSSQAPKLLFHYYDKDFNNEADTPDNFQSRRPNTSFCFLDIRSPGLGDTAMYLCATSAGTSGYEQYFGPGTRLTVT.

This clonotype has at least ten counts. The chain is built from TRBV5-1 and TRBJ2-2; D tentatively reads TRBD1 or TRBD2 (5 bases each). CDR3 length equals 17 residues. Germline V lookup: CDR1 SGHRS, CDR2 YFSETQ. Between the trimmed V and J ends, which lost 0 bases and 3 bases, there was a span of 15 bases. The CDR3 DNA follows: TGCGCCAGCAGCTTGGGGCACCGGGACGGGCACACCGGGGAGCTGTTTTTT. This sequence encodes CASSLGHRDGHTGELFF.

The chain links TRBV4-1 to TRBJ2-3; no definite D call. Trimming cost V 1 base and J 4 bases, with 15 bases left between them. This CDR3 contains 16 residues. Germline assignment: CDR1 MGHRA and CDR2 YSYEKL. DNA of the CDR3: TGCGCCAGCAGCCAAGTTGACATCCCCCCGGCAGATACGCAGTATTTT. Its translation is CASSQVDIPPADTQYF.